The next 7 T cell receptor beta chains were all read from a single sample in a study of T cell repertoires in cytomegalovirus infection. TCRdb re-analysed the reads in MiXCR, keeping a single row per CDR3 protein. The sample has under 130,000 distinct CDR3 sequences, roughly two fifths seen once. Their antigens remain unidentified. The sample was CD8+ T cells from cultured PBMCs, taken from culture after CMV antigen stimulation. These receptors originate from a human donor in good health (CMV status not recorded). Some clones in this sample may be carry-over from other donors' samples.

This clonotype was picked up a small number of times. This chain links TRBV7-4 with TRBJ1-5; D gene unclear. Germline loops: CDR1 SGHVT, CDR2 SQSDAQ. V dropped 5 bases and J dropped 6 bases, with 14 bases sitting between them. The CDR3 is made up of 14 amino acids. The CDR3 spells CASSPGVGSQPQHF. CDR3 DNA: TGTGCCAGCAGCCCTGGCGTGGGGTCTCAGCCCCAGCATTTT.

This sequence joins TRBV7-6 and TRBJ1-1, with D maybe TRBD1 (5 bases). This CDR3 region has 16 residues. Between the trimmed V and J ends, which lost 5 bases and 7 bases, there was a span of 23 bases. CDR1 is SGHVS and CDR2 is FNYEAQ in the germline V gene. The CDR3 DNA reads as TGTGCCAGCAGCCGCCCGCAATTCAAGGAAGGGGTTGAAGCTTTCTTT. This encodes CASSRPQFKEGVEAFF. The whole variable domain, remainder taken from reference TRBV7-6 and TRBJ1-1, is GAGVSQSPRYKVTKRGQDVALRCDPISGHVSLYWYRQALGQGPEFLTYFNYEAQQDKSGLPNDRFSAERPEGSISTLTIQRTEQRDSAMYRCASSRPQFKEGVEAFFGQGTRLTVV.

Only a few counts were recorded for this clonotype. This rearrangement joins TRBV5-5 to TRBJ1-3; D not certain. The germline gives CDR1 SGHKS, CDR2 YYEKEE (reference sequence). This CDR3 contains 16 residues. Trimming took 2 bases from V and 0 from J, leaving 12 bases between them. The CDR3 loop reads CASSLTRASSGNTIYF. The CDR3 DNA is TGTGCCAGCAGCTTAACAAGGGCTAGCTCTGGAAACACCATATATTTT.

This chain joins TRBV19 and TRBJ2-6, with unresolved D. With 6 bases removed from V and 0 bases from J, the gap between germline ends came to 6 bases. CDR1 is LNHDA and CDR2 is SQIVND in the germline V gene (reference sequence). The CDR3 has 14 amino acids. CDR3 nucleotide sequence: TGTGCCAGTAGGATATTCTCTGGGGCCAACGTCCTGACTTTC. The encoded protein is CASRIFSGANVLTF.

V and J are TRBV14 and TRBJ1-3, with TRBD1 as a possible D gene (5 bases). The V end lost 0 bases, the J end lost 0 bases, and 15 bases lay between the germline ends. Germline CDR1 reads SGHDN; CDR2 reads FVKESK. There are 18 residues in the CDR3. The CDR3 here is CASSQEWAGDSSGNTIYF. The CDR3 DNA follows: TGTGCCAGCAGCCAAGAATGGGCTGGAGACAGCTCTGGAAACACCATATATTTT.

V usage is TRBV7-9 and J usage is TRBJ2-5; D might be TRBD1 (5 bases). The CDR3 extends over 14 amino acids. Between the trimmed V and J ends, which lost 1 base and 4 bases, there was a span of 10 bases. Germline CDR1 reads SEHNR; CDR2 reads FQNEAQ (reference sequence). The CDR3: CASSLEQGPETQYF. The CDR3 DNA reads as TGTGCCAGCAGCTTAGAGCAGGGCCCAGAGACCCAGTACTTC.

This clonotype was observed many times. The chain links TRBV7-6 to TRBJ2-7, with TRBD1 matching 8 bases. In germline, CDR1 is SGHVS, CDR2 FNYEAQ. CDR3 size: 14 residues. The trim removed 5 bases at V and 3 bases at J, leaving 6 bases unmatched. The CDR3 DNA reads as TGTGCCAGCAGCCCCCCGGGACAGGACTACGAGCAGTACTTC. Protein: CASSPPGQDYEQYF.